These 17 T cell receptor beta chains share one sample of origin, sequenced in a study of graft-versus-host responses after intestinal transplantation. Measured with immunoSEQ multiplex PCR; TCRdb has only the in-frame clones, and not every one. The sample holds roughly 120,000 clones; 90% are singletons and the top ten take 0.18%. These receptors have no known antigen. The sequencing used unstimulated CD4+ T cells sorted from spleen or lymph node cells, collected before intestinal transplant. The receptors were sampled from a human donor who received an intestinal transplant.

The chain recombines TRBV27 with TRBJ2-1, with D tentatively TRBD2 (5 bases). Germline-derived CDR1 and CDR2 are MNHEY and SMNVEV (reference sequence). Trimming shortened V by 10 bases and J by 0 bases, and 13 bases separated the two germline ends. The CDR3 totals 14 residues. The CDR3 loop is CATREPRSYNEQFF. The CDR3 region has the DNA TGTGCCACTAGGGAGCCCCGCTCCTACAATGAGCAGTTCTTC.

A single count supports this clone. The CDR3 spells CSVDREVVYNEQFF. The CDR3 DNA sequence: TGCAGCGTTGATCGGGAGGTGGTCTACAATGAGCAGTTCTTC. The chain couples TRBV29-1 to TRBJ2-1; 7 nucleotides align to TRBD2. The V segment lost 3 bases and the J segment 3 bases; nucleotides outside the gene matches: 5. The CDR3 has 14 residues. Germline CDR1 is SQVTM and CDR2 is ANQGSEA.

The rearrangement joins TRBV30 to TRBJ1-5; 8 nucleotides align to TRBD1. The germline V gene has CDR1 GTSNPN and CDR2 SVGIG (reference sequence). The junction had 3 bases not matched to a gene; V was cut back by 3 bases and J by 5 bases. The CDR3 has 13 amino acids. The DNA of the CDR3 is TGTGCCTGGAGGAACAGGGGGGATCAGCCCCAGCATTTT. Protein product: CAWRNRGDQPQHF.

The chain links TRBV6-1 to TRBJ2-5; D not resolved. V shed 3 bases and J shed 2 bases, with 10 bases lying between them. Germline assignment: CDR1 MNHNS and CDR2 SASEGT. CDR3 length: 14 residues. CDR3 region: CASSDYSLQETQYF. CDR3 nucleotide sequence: TGTGCCAGCAGTGATTACAGCTTACAAGAGACCCAGTACTTC.

CDR3 sequence reads: CAISIYSSYNEQFF. In DNA, the CDR3 is TGTGCCATCAGCATTTATAGCTCCTACAATGAGCAGTTCTTC. The V and J genes are TRBV10-3 and TRBJ2-1; D is uncertain. V was cut by 6 bases and J by 0 bases, with 9 bases left in between. This CDR3 region has 14 residues. Germline CDR1 and CDR2: ENHRY and SYGVKD.

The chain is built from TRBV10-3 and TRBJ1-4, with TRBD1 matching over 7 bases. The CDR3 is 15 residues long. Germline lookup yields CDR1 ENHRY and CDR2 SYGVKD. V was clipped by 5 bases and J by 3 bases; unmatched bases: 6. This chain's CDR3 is CAISKGASANEKLFF. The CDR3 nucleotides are TGTGCCATCAGTAAGGGGGCCAGCGCTAATGAAAAACTGTTTTTT.

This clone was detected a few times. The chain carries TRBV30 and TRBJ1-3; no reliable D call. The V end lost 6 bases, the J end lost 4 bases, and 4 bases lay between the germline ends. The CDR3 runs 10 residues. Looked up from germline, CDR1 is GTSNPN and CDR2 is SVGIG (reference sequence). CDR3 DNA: TGTGCCTGTTCGGGAAACACCATATATTTT. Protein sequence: CACSGNTIYF. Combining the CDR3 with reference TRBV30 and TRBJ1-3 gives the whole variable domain SQTIHQWPATLVQPVGSPLSLECTVEGTSNPNLYWYRQAAGRGLQLLFYSVGIGQISSEVPQNLSASRPQDRQFILSSKKLLLSDSGFYLCACSGNTIYFGEGSWLTVV.

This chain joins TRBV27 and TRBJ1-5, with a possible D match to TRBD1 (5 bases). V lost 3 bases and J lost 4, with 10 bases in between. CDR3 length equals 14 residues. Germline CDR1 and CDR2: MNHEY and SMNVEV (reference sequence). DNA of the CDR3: TGTGCCAGCAGTTTTAGGGGTTATAATCAGCCCCAGCATTTT. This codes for CASSFRGYNQPQHF.

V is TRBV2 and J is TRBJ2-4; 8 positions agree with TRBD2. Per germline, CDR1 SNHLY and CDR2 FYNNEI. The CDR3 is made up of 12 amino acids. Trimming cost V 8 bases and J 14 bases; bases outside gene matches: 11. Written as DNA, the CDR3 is TGTGCCAGCGGTCGGGGGGGCCGAGGGAAGTACTTC. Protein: CASGRGGRGKYF.

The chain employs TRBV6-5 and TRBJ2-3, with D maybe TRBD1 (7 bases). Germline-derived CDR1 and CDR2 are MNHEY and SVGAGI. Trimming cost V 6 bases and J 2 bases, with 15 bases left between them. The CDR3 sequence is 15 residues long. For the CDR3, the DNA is TGTGCCAGCAGCCGGAGGGACAGAATCACAGATACGCAGTATTTT. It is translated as CASSRRDRITDTQYF.

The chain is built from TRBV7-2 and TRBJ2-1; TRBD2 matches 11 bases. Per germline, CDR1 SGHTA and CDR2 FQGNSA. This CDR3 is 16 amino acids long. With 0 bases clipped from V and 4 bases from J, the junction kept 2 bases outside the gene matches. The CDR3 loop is CASSLAGTSGYNEQFF. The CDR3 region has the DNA TGTGCCAGCAGCTTAGCGGGGACTAGCGGATACAATGAGCAGTTCTTC.

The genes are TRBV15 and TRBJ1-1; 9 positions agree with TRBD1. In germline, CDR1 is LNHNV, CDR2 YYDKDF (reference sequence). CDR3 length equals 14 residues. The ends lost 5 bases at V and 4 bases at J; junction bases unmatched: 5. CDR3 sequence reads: CATSPWTGATEAFF. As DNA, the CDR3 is TGTGCCACCAGCCCCTGGACAGGGGCCACTGAAGCTTTCTTT.

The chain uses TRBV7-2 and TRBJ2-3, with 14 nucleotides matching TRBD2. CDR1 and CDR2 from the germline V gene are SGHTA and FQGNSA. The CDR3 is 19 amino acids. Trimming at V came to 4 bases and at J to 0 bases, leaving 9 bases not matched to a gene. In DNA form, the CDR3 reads TGTGCCAGCAGCTCGTGGACTAGCGGGGGGTTCGTAAGCACAGATACGCAGTATTTT. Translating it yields CASSSWTSGGFVSTDTQYF.

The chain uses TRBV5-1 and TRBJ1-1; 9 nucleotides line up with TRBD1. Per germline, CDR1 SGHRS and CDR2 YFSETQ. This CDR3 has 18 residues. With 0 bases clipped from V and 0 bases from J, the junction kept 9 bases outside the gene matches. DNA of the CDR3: TGCGCCAGCAGCTTGGGTAAACTACAGGGGGCCATGAACACTGAAGCTTTCTTT. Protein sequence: CASSLGKLQGAMNTEAFF.

The CDR3 is CASSFGRALNTEAFF. In nucleotides, the CDR3 is TGTGCCAGCAGCTTCGGCAGGGCGTTGAACACTGAAGCTTTCTTT. The chain couples TRBV7-8 to TRBJ1-1; maybe TRBD1 (5 bases). Trimming removed 3 bases from V and 0 bases from J, with 11 bases in between. Looked up from germline, CDR1 is SGHVS and CDR2 is FQNEAQ. This CDR3 has 15 residues.

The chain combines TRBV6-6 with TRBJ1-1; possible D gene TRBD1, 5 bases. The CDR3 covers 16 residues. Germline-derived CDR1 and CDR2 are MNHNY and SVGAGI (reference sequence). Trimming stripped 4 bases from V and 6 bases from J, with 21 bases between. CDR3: CASSFGQWVRLSEAFF. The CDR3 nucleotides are TGTGCCAGCAGTTTCGGACAATGGGTGAGACTTTCTGAAGCTTTCTTT.

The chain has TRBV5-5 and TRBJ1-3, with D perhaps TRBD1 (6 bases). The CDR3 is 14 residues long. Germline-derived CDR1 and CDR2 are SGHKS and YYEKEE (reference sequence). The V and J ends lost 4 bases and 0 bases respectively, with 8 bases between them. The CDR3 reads CASSGQPSGNTIYF. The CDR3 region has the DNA TGTGCCAGCAGCGGACAGCCCTCTGGAAACACCATATATTTT.